Below are 26 T cell receptor beta chains sequenced from a single sample in a study of T cells after yellow fever vaccination. TCRdb passed the 5' RACE reads through MiXCR, listing each CDR3 protein once. The data show hundreds of thousands of distinct CDR3 sequences, 8.7% seen once. Here the sequenced sample was PBMCs, taken on the day of the first yellow fever vaccination. The receptors come from a man aged 18-30 years who received the YFV17D yellow fever vaccine.

This clonotype occurred a few times. The chain has TRBV7-6 and TRBJ2-1; weak D call: TRBD1 (5 bases). The CDR3 covers 15 residues. The V end lost 8 bases, the J end lost 5 bases, and 19 bases lay between the germline ends. Germline CDR1 is SGHVS and CDR2 is FNYEAQ. As DNA, the CDR3 is TGTGCCAGCGCGACCTCAGGGATGCGGAACAATGAGCAGTTCTTC. Protein: CASATSGMRNNEQFF.

This clonotype was recorded at least ten times. This chain joins TRBV29-1 and TRBJ1-1; 10 bases map to TRBD1. CDR1 is SQVTM, CDR2 ANQGSEA, per germline. J lost 4 bases, V lost 7 bases, and 9 bases had no gene match. The CDR3 length is 14 residues. The CDR3 reads CSAVTGGSGTEAFF. CDR3 in DNA: TGCAGCGCTGTGACAGGGGGCTCCGGCACTGAAGCTTTCTTT.

At least ten counts were recorded for this clonotype. The CDR3 loop is CASSPQMNTEAFF. The CDR3 DNA follows: TGTGCCAGCAGTCCACAGATGAACACTGAAGCTTTCTTT. V and J are TRBV5-6 and TRBJ1-1; D is unresolved. Trimming removed 5 bases at V and 0 bases at J, with 8 bases between. Germline CDR1 and CDR2: SGHDT and YYEEEE. This CDR3 spans 13 amino acids.

Many counts were recorded for this clonotype. The chain is built from TRBV7-8 and TRBJ1-1; D not resolved. The CDR3 extends over 16 amino acids. Per the germline V gene, CDR1 is SGHVS and CDR2 is FQNEAQ. Trimming took 1 base from V and 1 from J, leaving 13 bases between them. The CDR3 region has the DNA TGTGCCAGCAGCTTAGGGGGTAGATCGGGGAACACTGAAGCTTTCTTT. Its translation: CASSLGGRSGNTEAFF. The full variable domain, with the rest looked up from reference TRBV7-8 and TRBJ1-1, is GAGVSQSPRYKVAKRGQDVALRCDPISGHVSLFWYQQALGQGPEFLTYFQNEAQLDKSGLPSDRFFAERPEGSVSTLKIQRTQQEDSAVYLCASSLGGRSGNTEAFFGQGTRLTVV.

This sequence joins TRBV18 and TRBJ2-4; no definite D call. The CDR3 spans 14 residues. CDR1 is KGHSH and CDR2 is LQKENI in the germline V gene. V lost 2 bases and J 1 base, leaving 6 bases between the germline ends. The CDR3 here is CASSPSRAKNIQYF. The CDR3 nucleotides read TGTGCCAGCTCACCAAGTAGGGCCAAAAACATTCAGTACTTC.

This CDR3 is CASTGTGGTTRANVLTF. The CDR3, as DNA: TGTGCCAGCACCGGGACAGGGGGGACGACTAGGGCCAACGTCCTGACTTTC. The chain combines TRBV6-2 or TRBV6-3 with TRBJ2-6; 11 nucleotides match TRBD1. The CDR3 totals 17 residues. The germline V gene encodes CDR1 MNHEY and CDR2 SVGEGT. Trimming at V came to 7 bases and at J to 5 bases, leaving 10 bases not matched to a gene.

The sample holds a few counts of this clonotype. V and J are TRBV5-1 and TRBJ2-7; D remains ambiguous. This CDR3 spans 11 amino acids. Per the germline V gene, CDR1 is SGHRS and CDR2 is YFSETQ. Deletions cut 6 bases from V and 5 bases from J, with 9 bases between. The DNA for the CDR3 is TGCGCCAGCACGAAGGTTCACGAGCAGTACTTC. This codes for CASTKVHEQYF. Together with reference TRBV5-1 and TRBJ2-7, the CDR3 gives the full variable domain: KAGVTQTPRYLIKTRGQQVTLSCSPISGHRSVSWYQQTPGQGLQFLFEYFSETQRNKGNFPGRFSGRQFSNSRSEMNVSTLELGDSALYLCASTKVHEQYFGPGTRLTVT.

This clonotype has a handful of counts. V usage is TRBV10-3 and J usage is TRBJ2-5; D perhaps matches TRBD2 (5 bases). Germline CDR1 and CDR2: ENHRY and SYGVKD. The CDR3 length is 11 residues. Between the trimmed V and J ends, which lost 10 bases and 5 bases, there was a span of 11 bases. The CDR3 DNA sequence: TGTGCCACCGAGTCGGGGGAGACCCAGTACTTC. Protein product: CATESGETQYF.

This chain connects TRBV5-1 to TRBJ1-1, with 7 positions matching TRBD1. The germline V gene has CDR1 SGHRS and CDR2 YFSETQ. The CDR3 totals 16 residues. The J segment lost 4 bases and the V segment lost 4 bases, leaving 13 bases of the junction unmatched. This CDR3 reads CASSQRLTGSSTEAFF. CDR3 bases: TGCGCCAGCAGCCAAAGATTGACAGGGTCATCCACTGAAGCTTTCTTT.

The rearrangement joins TRBV4-2 to TRBJ1-5; TRBD1 is a possible D gene (5 bases). This CDR3 contains 13 residues. Trimming left V 1 base short and J 9 bases short, with 10 bases between. Germline V gene lookup returns CDR1 LGHNA and CDR2 YNFKEQ. The CDR3: CASSQGQYPPQHF. The CDR3 coding sequence is TGTGCCAGCAGCCAAGGACAGTACCCGCCCCAGCATTTT.

This clonotype was counted between two and nine times. J is TRBJ1-4 and V is TRBV20-1, with 8 bases lining up with TRBD1. This CDR3 is built from 14 residues. With 1 base clipped from V and 6 bases from J, the junction kept 4 bases outside the gene matches. From germline, CDR1 is DFQATT and CDR2 SNEGSKA (reference sequence). The CDR3 DNA is TGCAGTGCTAGAGGGACCAGGGGGCATGAAAAACTGTTTTTT. Encoded protein: CSARGTRGHEKLFF.

This clonotype was seen only a few times. This chain uses TRBV11-2 with TRBJ2-1; TRBD2 agrees at 8 bases. V shed 0 bases and J 3 bases; nucleotides not matched to a gene: 13. There are 19 residues in the CDR3. Per germline, CDR1 SGHAT and CDR2 FQNNGV. CDR3 in amino acids: CASSLELSSSGGSYNEQFF. The CDR3 coding sequence is TGTGCCAGCAGCTTAGAACTTTCTTCCAGCGGGGGAAGCTACAATGAGCAGTTCTTC.

There are many counts of this clonotype. The V and J genes are TRBV5-6 and TRBJ2-5; possibly TRBD2 for D (6 bases). This CDR3 is 14 amino acids long. The V and J ends lost 2 bases and 5 bases respectively, with 13 bases between them. Germline V gene lookup returns CDR1 SGHDT and CDR2 YYEEEE. The chain's CDR3 is CASSFAGSRETQYF. CDR3 coding DNA: TGTGCCAGCAGCTTCGCGGGGTCGCGCGAGACCCAGTACTTC.

V is TRBV5-6 and J is TRBJ1-2; tentative D call: TRBD1 (5 bases). CDR3 size: 14 residues. Germline-derived CDR1 and CDR2 are SGHDT and YYEEEE. The germline V and J ends were trimmed by 0 bases and 5 bases, with 11 bases remaining between them. DNA of the CDR3: TGTGCCAGCAGCTTGGATCGGGGGTGGTATGGCTACACCTTC. It is translated as CASSLDRGWYGYTF.

In this sample, this clonotype turned up many times. This chain connects TRBV4-2 to TRBJ2-1; D unclear. Germline CDR1 is LGHNA and CDR2 is YNFKEQ. V shed 0 bases and J shed 6 bases, with 6 bases lying between them. The CDR3 is 13 amino acids. The CDR3 sequence is CASSQERPNEQFF. The CDR3 DNA is TGTGCCAGCAGCCAAGAAAGGCCCAATGAGCAGTTCTTC.

The gene calls are TRBV20-1 and TRBJ2-1, with TRBD2 matching 10 bases. Germline CDR1 DFQATT, CDR2 SNEGSKA (reference sequence). The length of the CDR3 is 14 residues. Trimming cost V 6 bases and J 6 bases; bases outside gene matches: 8. The CDR3 protein is CSAKRGGSGNEQFF. In nucleotides, the CDR3 is TGCAGTGCGAAGCGGGGGGGCTCGGGCAATGAGCAGTTCTTC.

CDR3: CASRGTPQETQYF. The CDR3 bases are TGCGCCAGCAGGGGGACCCCTCAAGAGACCCAGTACTTC. The chain recombines TRBV5-1 with TRBJ2-5; D may correspond to TRBD1 or TRBD2 (5 bases each). This CDR3 has 13 residues. Trimming removed 5 bases at V and 2 bases at J, with 10 bases between. CDR1 SGHRS and CDR2 YFSETQ come from the germline V gene. The whole variable domain, filled in from reference TRBV5-1 and TRBJ2-5, reads KAGVTQTPRYLIKTRGQQVTLSCSPISGHRSVSWYQQTPGQGLQFLFEYFSETQRNKGNFPGRFSGRQFSNSRSEMNVSTLELGDSALYLCASRGTPQETQYFGPGTRLLVL.

V gene TRBV7-9 combines with J gene TRBJ2-1, with 8 bases lining up with TRBD2. Germline values: CDR1 SEHNR, CDR2 FQNEAQ (reference sequence). The CDR3 is 16 amino acids. The V segment lost 6 bases and the J segment 0 bases; nucleotides outside the gene matches: 7. The CDR3 reads CASRGAGASSYNEQFF. The DNA for the CDR3 is TGTGCCAGCAGGGGAGCGGGGGCGAGCTCCTACAATGAGCAGTTCTTC.

This clonotype turned up a few times. V usage is TRBV12-3 or TRBV12-4 and J usage is TRBJ2-1; D perhaps matches TRBD2 (6 bases). The CDR3 extends over 15 amino acids. The V and J ends lost 5 bases and 4 bases respectively, with 15 bases between them. The CDR3 DNA follows: TGTGCCAGCAGTATCCTCGGAGGGGATTACAATGAGCAGTTCTTC. As protein: CASSILGGDYNEQFF.

The J gene is TRBJ1-1, the V gene TRBV7-8; D not resolved. Germline CDR1 and CDR2: SGHVS and FQNEAQ. CDR3 length: 15 amino acids. V lost 1 base and J 0 bases, leaving 9 bases between the germline ends. The CDR3 loop is CASSLGRLLNTEAFF. The DNA of the CDR3 is TGTGCCAGCAGCTTAGGCCGCCTCTTGAACACTGAAGCTTTCTTT.

There are many counts of this clonotype. Its ends do not fully match the called genes, so a read error is possible. The chain uses TRBV5-1 and TRBJ1-1; maybe TRBD1 (6 bases). From germline, CDR1 is SGHRS and CDR2 YFSETQ. This CDR3 is built from 13 residues. In nucleotides, the CDR3 is TGTGCCAGCAGCTTAGGGGGGAACACTGAAGCTTTCTTT. As protein: CASSLGGNTEAFF.

This clonotype was observed many times. V and J are TRBV7-9 and TRBJ2-5, with 9 nucleotides matching TRBD2. CDR3 size: 13 residues. From germline, CDR1 is SEHNR and CDR2 FQNEAQ (reference sequence). J gave up 6 bases and V 7 bases, and 6 bases lay outside the gene matches. The CDR3 sequence: CASTLAGIQTQYF. CDR3 bases: TGTGCCAGCACCCTAGCGGGGATTCAGACCCAGTACTTC.

This clonotype was seen ten or more times. This chain links TRBV5-1 with TRBJ2-5; 7 bases agree with TRBD2. Trimming took 2 bases from V and 5 from J; bases not matched to a gene: 3. Germline assignment: CDR1 SGHRS and CDR2 YFSETQ. This CDR3 comprises 13 residues. This CDR3 is CASSFRGGETQYF. DNA for the CDR3: TGCGCCAGCAGCTTTAGGGGAGGGGAGACCCAGTACTTC.

Only a few counts were recorded for this clonotype. The chain uses TRBV6-6 and TRBJ2-2; 7 positions match TRBD1. This CDR3 is 13 amino acids long. Trimming took 5 bases from V and 6 from J; bases not matched to a gene: 3. The V gene's germline CDR1 is MNHNY and CDR2 SVGAGI (reference sequence). CDR3 coding DNA: TGTGCCAGCAGTGGTAGGGGGCCCGGGGAGCTGTTTTTT. This translates into CASSGRGPGELFF.

This clonotype appeared a few times. The gene calls are TRBV7-2 and TRBJ1-2; D is unclear. The germline V gene has CDR1 SGHTA and CDR2 FQGNSA. The CDR3 covers 13 residues. V was shortened by 1 base and J by 8 bases, with 11 bases between the two germline ends. The CDR3 coding sequence is TGTGCCAGCAGCTTAGGCACCCTCGACGGCTACACCTTC. Its protein is CASSLGTLDGYTF.

Only a few counts were recorded for this clonotype. The chain has TRBV12-3 or TRBV12-4 and TRBJ2-2, with a weak D call TRBD2 (5 bases). The CDR3 runs 12 residues. The V and J ends lost 5 bases and 5 bases respectively, with 6 bases between them. Written as DNA, the CDR3 is TGTGCCAGCAGTCGGAGGACCGGGGAGCTGTTTTTT. Translation gives CASSRRTGELFF.